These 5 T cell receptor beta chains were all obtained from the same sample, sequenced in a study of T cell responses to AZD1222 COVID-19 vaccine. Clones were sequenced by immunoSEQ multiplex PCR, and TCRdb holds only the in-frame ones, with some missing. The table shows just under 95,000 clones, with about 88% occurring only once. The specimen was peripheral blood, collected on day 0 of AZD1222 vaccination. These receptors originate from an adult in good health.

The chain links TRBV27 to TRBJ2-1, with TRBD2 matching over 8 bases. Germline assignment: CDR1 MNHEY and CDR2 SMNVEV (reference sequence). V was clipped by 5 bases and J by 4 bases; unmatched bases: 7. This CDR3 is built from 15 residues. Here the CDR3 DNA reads TGTGCCAGCAGTCCCCGGGGGGGTCTTTACAATGAGCAGTTCTTC. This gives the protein CASSPRGGLYNEQFF.

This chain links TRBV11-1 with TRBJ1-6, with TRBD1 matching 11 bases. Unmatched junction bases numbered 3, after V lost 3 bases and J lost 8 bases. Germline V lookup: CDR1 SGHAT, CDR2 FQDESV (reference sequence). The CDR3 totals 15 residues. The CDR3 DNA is TGTGCCAGCAGCTTTTGGACAGGGGGCGATTCACCCCTCCACTTT. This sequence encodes CASSFWTGGDSPLHF.

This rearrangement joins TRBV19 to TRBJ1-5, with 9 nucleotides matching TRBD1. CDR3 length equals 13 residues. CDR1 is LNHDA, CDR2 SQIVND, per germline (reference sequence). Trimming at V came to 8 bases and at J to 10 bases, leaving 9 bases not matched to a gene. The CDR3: CASDPRQGGPQHF. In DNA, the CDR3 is TGTGCCAGTGACCCCCGACAGGGGGGACCCCAGCATTTT. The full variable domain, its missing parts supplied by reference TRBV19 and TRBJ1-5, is DGGITQSPKYLFRKEGQNVTLSCEQNLNHDAMYWYRQDPGQGLRLIYYSQIVNDFQKGDIAEGYSVSREKKESFPLTVTSAQKNPTAFYLCASDPRQGGPQHFGDGTRLSIL.

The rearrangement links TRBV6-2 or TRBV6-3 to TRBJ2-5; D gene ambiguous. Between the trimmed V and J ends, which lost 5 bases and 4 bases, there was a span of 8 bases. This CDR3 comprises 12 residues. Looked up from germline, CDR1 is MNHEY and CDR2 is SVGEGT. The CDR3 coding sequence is TGTGCCAGCAGTCTAATCGGAGAGACCCAGTACTTC. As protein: CASSLIGETQYF.

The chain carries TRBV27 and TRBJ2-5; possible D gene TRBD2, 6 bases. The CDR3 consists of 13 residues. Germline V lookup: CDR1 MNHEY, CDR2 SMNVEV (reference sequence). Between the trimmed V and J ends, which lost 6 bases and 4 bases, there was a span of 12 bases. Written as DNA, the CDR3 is TGTGCCAGCAGGGGGGGACTCTCAGAGACCCAGTACTTC. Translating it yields CASRGGLSETQYF.